This passage covers 17 T cell receptor beta chains from one sample sequenced in a study of cytomegalovirus exposure and HLA in healthy donors. The PCR employed 60 Vbeta primers together with 13 Jbeta primers. This table comes from immunoSEQ multiplex PCR, and its TCRdb copy is limited to in-frame clones, with some not included. Of 100,000 to 150,000 clones listed, over 75% were seen once; the top ten hold roughly 5%. Sequenced: PBMCs. The receptors stem from a young man in good health and CMV-seronegative.

V usage is TRBV7-8 and J usage is TRBJ1-2; 7 bases are a match to TRBD1. Germline V gives CDR1 SGHVS, CDR2 FQNEAQ. The V and J ends lost 5 bases and 1 base, in that order; junction bases with no gene match: 7. The CDR3 sequence is 15 residues long. The CDR3 DNA reads TGTGCCAGCAGCAAAATAGGGGGCGATAACTATGGCTACACCTTC. Protein product: CASSKIGGDNYGYTF.

The rearrangement links TRBV4-3 to TRBJ2-7; possible D gene TRBD2, 6 bases. The CDR3 loop spans 15 amino acids. Trimming removed 0 bases at V and 4 bases at J, with 13 bases between. Per germline, CDR1 LGHNA and CDR2 YSLEER. CDR3 nucleotides: TGCGCCAGCAGCCAAGATGTTTTCGGGGGTTACGAGCAGTACTTC. It encodes CASSQDVFGGYEQYF.

The chain recombines TRBV6-1 with TRBJ2-5; TRBD1 matches 8 bases. The DNA end lines up better with TRBJ2-7; the J call may be wrong. The germline V gene encodes CDR1 MNHNS and CDR2 SASEGT. This CDR3 is built from 13 residues. CDR3 DNA: TGTGCCAGCAGACTACAGGGGGACTCCGAGCAGTACTTC. This encodes CASRLQGDSEQYF.

J is TRBJ2-2 and V is TRBV28; 9 bases line up with TRBD1. CDR1 is MDHEN, CDR2 SYDVKM, per germline. CDR3 length equals 15 residues. Unmatched junction bases numbered 5, after V lost 4 bases and J lost 5 bases. The CDR3 nucleotides read TGTGCCAGCAGTTCCCACGGGACAGGGACCGGGGAGCTGTTTTTT. Translated: CASSSHGTGTGELFF.

CDR3 bases: TGTGCCAGCAGCTTAGCGGGACAGGGATACTACGAGCAGTACTTC. Translated, it gives CASSLAGQGYYEQYF. J is TRBJ2-7 and V is TRBV5-6, with 9 bases identical to TRBD1. Germline V gene sequence: CDR1 SGHDT, CDR2 YYEEEE. The length of the CDR3 is 15 residues. Losses at the gene ends were 2 bases for V and 3 bases for J; bases not matched to a gene: 6. Full variable domain (missing parts from reference TRBV5-6 and TRBJ2-7): DAGVTQSPTHLIKTRGQQVTLRCSPKSGHDTVSWYQQALGQGPQFIFQYYEEEERQRGNFPDRFSGHQFPNYSSELNVNALLLGDSALYLCASSLAGQGYYEQYFGPGTRLTVT.

The V and J genes are TRBV27 and TRBJ2-3; 9 bases fit TRBD1. Losses at the gene ends were 5 bases for V and 6 bases for J; bases not matched to a gene: 9. The CDR3 runs to 15 residues. Germline V lookup: CDR1 MNHEY, CDR2 SMNVEV (reference sequence). As DNA, the CDR3 is TGTGCCAGCAGTCTGCAGGGACAGGGAGTTGATACGCAGTATTTT. It yields the protein CASSLQGQGVDTQYF.

This clone appeared a single time. J is TRBJ1-2 and V is TRBV28; tentatively, D is TRBD1 (6 bases). The CDR3 spans 15 residues. Between the trimmed V and J ends, which lost 2 bases and 0 bases, there was a span of 10 bases. CDR1 is MDHEN and CDR2 is SYDVKM in the germline V gene. The CDR3 DNA reads as TGTGCCAGCAGTTTAGGTCAGGGGACTAACTATGGCTACACCTTC. Protein product: CASSLGQGTNYGYTF.

V usage is TRBV5-1 and J usage is TRBJ2-7, with D tentatively TRBD2 (6 bases). The CDR3 loop spans 12 amino acids. The germline gives CDR1 SGHRS, CDR2 YFSETQ. V dropped 0 bases and J dropped 5 bases, with 6 bases sitting between them. The CDR3 protein is CASSLGGDEQYF. CDR3 bases: TGCGCCAGCAGCTTGGGGGGGGACGAGCAGTACTTC.

The V call is TRBV4-3, the J call TRBJ2-2, with TRBD1 matching 9 bases. The germline V gene has CDR1 LGHNA and CDR2 YSLEER. V lost 1 base and J lost 5; bases outside the gene matches: 5. The CDR3 contains 16 residues. CDR3 amino acids: CASSQVPDRGTGELFF. CDR3 DNA sequence: TGCGCCAGCAGCCAAGTTCCGGACAGGGGAACCGGGGAGCTGTTTTTT.

This clone came up a few times. The chain is built from TRBV7-9 and TRBJ1-4; 7 bases are a match to TRBD1. CDR1 SEHNR and CDR2 FQNEAQ come from the germline V gene (reference sequence). Trimming took 4 bases from V and 5 from J; bases not matched to a gene: 4. CDR3 size: 14 residues. As DNA, the CDR3 is TGTGCCAGCAGCTGGGGACAGCCAAATGAAAAACTGTTTTTT. Translated: CASSWGQPNEKLFF.

This chain uses TRBV2 with TRBJ2-1; tentatively, D is TRBD2 (5 bases). The CDR3 runs to 13 residues. V lost 2 bases, J lost 9 bases, and 11 bases lay in between. The germline V gene has CDR1 SNHLY and CDR2 FYNNEI. The CDR3 bases are TGTGCCAGCAGTGAAAGATGGGCGGGTGAGCAGTTCTTC. This encodes CASSERWAGEQFF.

This chain links TRBV7-2 with TRBJ2-2, with TRBD1 identical over 9 bases. The CDR3 runs to 14 residues. J was trimmed by 7 bases and V by 5 bases; bases with no gene match: 5. Per the germline V gene, CDR1 is SGHTA and CDR2 is FQGNSA. The CDR3 protein is CASSRDRVLGELFF. As DNA, the CDR3 is TGTGCCAGCAGCCGGGACAGGGTCCTCGGGGAGCTGTTTTTT. Combining the CDR3 with reference TRBV7-2 and TRBJ2-2 gives the whole variable domain GAGVSQSPSNKVTEKGKDVELRCDPISGHTALYWYRQSLGQGLEFLIYFQGNSAPDKSGLPSDRFSAERTGGSVSTLTIQRTQQEDSAVYLCASSRDRVLGELFFGEGSRLTVL.

V is TRBV15 and J is TRBJ2-1; tentative D call: TRBD2 (5 bases). V dropped 4 bases and J dropped 5 bases, with 21 bases sitting between them. Germline-derived CDR1 and CDR2 are LNHNV and YYDKDF (reference sequence). The CDR3 spans 17 residues. The CDR3: CATSIPLGLATDNEQFF. DNA of the CDR3: TGTGCCACCAGCATACCTTTAGGGCTAGCCACTGACAATGAGCAGTTCTTC.

The chain is built from TRBV6-5 and TRBJ2-5; tentatively, D is TRBD1 (6 bases). The CDR3 consists of 15 residues. From germline, CDR1 is MNHEY and CDR2 SVGAGI. V was shortened by 6 bases and J by 5 bases, with 19 bases between the two germline ends. CDR3 nucleotides: TGTGCCAGCAGGCAAACAGGGTTACTGCGGGAGACCCAGTACTTC. It translates to CASRQTGLLRETQYF.

The J gene is TRBJ1-2, the V gene TRBV4-2; D remains ambiguous. The V end lost 0 bases, the J end lost 7 bases, and 12 bases lay between the germline ends. There are 14 residues in the CDR3. Germline CDR1 LGHNA, CDR2 YNFKEQ. CDR3 bases: TGTGCCAGCAGCCAAGATATGTTCGGGGTTGGCTACACCTTC. Protein: CASSQDMFGVGYTF.

This chain joins TRBV4-3 and TRBJ1-1; 9 bases match TRBD1. Germline V gene sequence: CDR1 LGHNA, CDR2 YSLEER. After removal of 0 bases from V and 5 bases from J, the junction contained 7 bases not matched to a gene. This CDR3 is 16 amino acids long. The CDR3 is CASSQDRATGGTEAFF. CDR3 nucleotide sequence: TGCGCCAGCAGCCAAGATCGGGCGACAGGGGGGACTGAAGCTTTCTTT.

In this sample, this clone turned up a few times. This chain joins TRBV29-1 and TRBJ1-3; no reliable D call. Deletions cut 4 bases from V and 0 bases from J, with 7 bases between. Germline V gene data show CDR1 as SQVTM and CDR2 as ANQGSEA. The CDR3 is 13 residues long. The CDR3 sequence: CSVAGNSGNTIYF. The CDR3 bases are TGCAGCGTTGCAGGTAACTCTGGAAACACCATATATTTT. Full variable domain (missing parts from reference TRBV29-1 and TRBJ1-3): SAVISQKPSRDICQRGTSLTIQCQVDSQVTMMFWYRQQPGQSLTLIATANQGSEATYESGFVIDKFPISRPNLTFSTLTVSNMSPEDSSIYLCSVAGNSGNTIYFGEGSWLTVV.